These 17 T cell receptor beta chains came from one sample sequenced in a study of brain metastases from non-small cell lung cancer. Measured with immunoSEQ multiplex PCR; TCRdb has only the in-frame clones, and not every one. The sample lists more than 1,500 clones; approximately 81% were seen once. The material sequenced was primary lung tumor tissue. The receptors stem from a donor aged 40 or older with non-small cell lung cancer.

V gene TRBV5-6 combines with J gene TRBJ2-7; 9 bases are a match to TRBD1. The V gene's germline CDR1 is SGHDT and CDR2 YYEEEE. CDR3 length: 16 residues. With V trimmed by 3 bases and J by 3 bases, 10 bases remained unmatched. CDR3 residues: CASSSIPGQGFYEQYF. CDR3 in DNA: TGTGCCAGCAGCTCGATTCCGGGACAGGGATTCTACGAGCAGTACTTC.

The chain carries TRBV7-3 and TRBJ2-2; unclear D gene. The CDR3 extends over 12 amino acids. Germline assignment: CDR1 SGHTA and CDR2 FQGTGA. Between the trimmed V and J ends, which lost 5 bases and 0 bases, there was a span of 1 base. The CDR3 spells CASSPNTGELFF. In DNA, the CDR3 is TGTGCCAGCAGCCCGAACACCGGGGAGCTGTTTTTT.

This clone was observed a handful of times. The J gene is TRBJ1-5, the V gene TRBV19; a possible D gene is TRBD1 (5 bases). The germline gives CDR1 LNHDA, CDR2 SQIVND (reference sequence). This CDR3 spans 16 amino acids. V gave up 5 bases and J gave up 6 bases, with 20 bases separating them. CDR3 in DNA: TGTGCCAGTAGTGTGTTACAGGATACCGCGGGTCAGCCCCAGCATTTT. This gives the protein CASSVLQDTAGQPQHF. Variable domain in full (rest from reference TRBV19 and TRBJ1-5): DGGITQSPKYLFRKEGQNVTLSCEQNLNHDAMYWYRQDPGQGLRLIYYSQIVNDFQKGDIAEGYSVSREKKESFPLTVTSAQKNPTAFYLCASSVLQDTAGQPQHFGDGTRLSIL.

On this clone: A junction end diverges from the germline sequence, so it may reflect a read error. This specimen includes other DNA sequences encoding the same CDR3. This chain links TRBV30 with TRBJ1-6; the D is unclear. Germline loops: CDR1 GTSNPN, CDR2 SVGIG (reference sequence). This CDR3 has 14 amino acids. As DNA, the CDR3 is TGTGCCTGGACAGTCTTGGCCTATAATTCACCCCTCCATTTT. It yields the protein CAWTVLAYNSPLHF.

V usage is TRBV6-6 and J usage is TRBJ2-7; D unresolved. V lost 8 bases to trimming and J lost 0 bases, with 8 bases between them. The CDR3 contains 12 residues. Germline CDR1 reads MNHNY; CDR2 reads SVGAGI (reference sequence). The CDR3 nucleotides read TGTGCCAGCTGCCAGGCCTCCTACGAGCAGTACTTC. The encoded protein is CASCQASYEQYF.

The rearrangement joins TRBV28 to TRBJ1-1; weak D call: TRBD1 (5 bases). Trimming took 3 bases from V and 0 from J, leaving 20 bases between them. Germline V gives CDR1 MDHEN, CDR2 SYDVKM. There are 18 residues in the CDR3. CDR3 sequence reads: CASSFFTFGGDLNTEAFF. The DNA of the CDR3 is TGTGCCAGCAGTTTTTTTACATTCGGAGGGGACCTGAACACTGAAGCTTTCTTT.

The chain uses TRBV6-2 or TRBV6-3 and TRBJ2-3, with D possibly TRBD1 on 5 matching bases. V lost 6 bases, J lost 4 bases, and 11 bases lay in between. The CDR3 loop spans 13 amino acids. Germline V CDR1 and CDR2: MNHEY, SVGEGT. The CDR3 DNA follows: TGTGCCAGCAGCCTTTGGGGCCCAGATACGCAGTATTTT. Amino acid sequence: CASSLWGPDTQYF.

The chain couples TRBV6-6 to TRBJ2-2; 7 bases match TRBD1. The V gene's germline CDR1 is MNHNY and CDR2 SVGAGI (reference sequence). The V segment lost 9 bases and the J segment 6 bases; nucleotides outside the gene matches: 4. The CDR3 is made up of 12 amino acids. The DNA for the CDR3 is TGTGCCAGTCATGACAGGGCCGGGGAGCTGTTTTTT. Residues: CASHDRAGELFF.

The J gene is TRBJ1-4, the V gene TRBV5-6, with D possibly being TRBD1 (6 bases). Germline-derived CDR1 and CDR2 are SGHDT and YYEEEE. Trimming took off 6 bases at V and 3 bases at J, with 6 bases between the two ends. This CDR3 comprises 12 residues. CDR3 protein: CASTGANEKLFF. The CDR3 DNA sequence: TGTGCCAGCACAGGGGCTAATGAAAAACTGTTTTTT.

Notes on this clone: Additional DNA sequences in this sample encode the identical CDR3. CDR3 nucleotides: TGTGCCAGCAGTTCCTATTACAATGAGCAGTTCTTC. It is translated as CASSSYYNEQFF. The gene calls are TRBV6-5 and TRBJ2-1; D unclear. The germline gives CDR1 MNHEY, CDR2 SVGAGI. CDR3 size: 12 residues. V was clipped by 4 bases and J by 4 bases, with 5 bases between them.

This chain links TRBV30 with TRBJ2-7; D is possibly TRBD1 (5 bases). The CDR3 contains 13 residues. Germline lookup yields CDR1 GTSNPN and CDR2 SVGIG (reference sequence). V lost 4 bases, J lost 2 bases, and 12 bases lay in between. The CDR3 spells CAWTLGPTYEQYF. DNA for the CDR3: TGTGCCTGGACTTTGGGGCCGACCTACGAGCAGTACTTC.

This clone was seen a few times. V usage is TRBV2 and J usage is TRBJ2-7; D ambiguous. CDR1 is SNHLY and CDR2 is FYNNEI in the germline V gene. V was trimmed by 5 bases and J by 3 bases, leaving 17 bases between them. The length of the CDR3 is 15 residues. The CDR3 nucleotides are TGTGCCAGCAGTCCCCGTCAGAGAATTATCTACGAGCAGTACTTC. Protein: CASSPRQRIIYEQYF.

The chain recombines TRBV7-8 with TRBJ2-7, with TRBD1 as a possible D gene (6 bases). The germline CDR1 and CDR2 sequences are SGHVS and FQNEAQ. The CDR3 runs 15 residues. V was pared by 1 base and J by 2 bases, with 12 bases between. The CDR3 region is CASSLGPDRTYEQYF. The CDR3 DNA is TGTGCCAGCAGCTTAGGACCCGACAGGACCTACGAGCAGTACTTC.

Details on this clone: A read error may explain this, as a much larger clone is one base away. V is TRBV7-6 and J is TRBJ1-1; no clear D. The CDR3 runs to 14 residues. CDR1 SGHVS and CDR2 FNYEAQ come from the germline V gene. Trimming left V 6 bases short and J 4 bases short, with 15 bases between. For the CDR3, the DNA is TGTGCCAGCAGTTCCGGGGAGGGTAGCACTGAAGCTTTCTTT. It yields the protein CASSSGEGSTEAFF.

The gene calls are TRBV29-1 and TRBJ2-7; D might be TRBD2 (5 bases). In germline, CDR1 is SQVTM, CDR2 ANQGSEA. V lost 4 bases and J 4 bases, leaving 14 bases between the germline ends. This CDR3 is 13 amino acids long. CDR3 coding DNA: TGCAGCGTTGGTATGACTACTTCGTACGAGCAGTACTTC. It translates to CSVGMTTSYEQYF.

CDR3 in amino acids: CASHHRGTSTDTQYF. Written as DNA, the CDR3 is TGTGCCAGCCACCACAGGGGGACATCTACAGATACGCAGTATTTT. This chain links TRBV13 with TRBJ2-3; 8 bases agree with TRBD1. The germline V gene encodes CDR1 PRHDT and CDR2 FYEKMQ (reference sequence). This CDR3 has 15 amino acids. The V and J ends lost 8 bases and 3 bases, in that order; junction bases with no gene match: 10. Combining the CDR3 with reference TRBV13 and TRBJ2-3 gives the whole variable domain AAGVIQSPRHLIKEKRETATLKCYPIPRHDTVYWYQQGPGQDPQFLISFYEKMQSDKGSIPDRFSAQQFSDYHSELNMSSLELGDSALYFCASHHRGTSTDTQYFGPGTRLTVL.

The V call is TRBV19, the J call TRBJ2-7; weak D call: TRBD1 (5 bases). From germline, CDR1 is LNHDA and CDR2 SQIVND (reference sequence). V was clipped by 3 bases and J by 3 bases, with 15 bases between them. This CDR3 region has 15 residues. The CDR3 loop is CASSIETQGLYEQYF. CDR3 sequence (DNA): TGTGCCAGTAGTATCGAAACCCAGGGCCTCTACGAGCAGTACTTC. The variable domain in full, with the rest retrieved from reference TRBV19 and TRBJ2-7, is DGGITQSPKYLFRKEGQNVTLSCEQNLNHDAMYWYRQDPGQGLRLIYYSQIVNDFQKGDIAEGYSVSREKKESFPLTVTSAQKNPTAFYLCASSIETQGLYEQYFGPGTRLTVT.